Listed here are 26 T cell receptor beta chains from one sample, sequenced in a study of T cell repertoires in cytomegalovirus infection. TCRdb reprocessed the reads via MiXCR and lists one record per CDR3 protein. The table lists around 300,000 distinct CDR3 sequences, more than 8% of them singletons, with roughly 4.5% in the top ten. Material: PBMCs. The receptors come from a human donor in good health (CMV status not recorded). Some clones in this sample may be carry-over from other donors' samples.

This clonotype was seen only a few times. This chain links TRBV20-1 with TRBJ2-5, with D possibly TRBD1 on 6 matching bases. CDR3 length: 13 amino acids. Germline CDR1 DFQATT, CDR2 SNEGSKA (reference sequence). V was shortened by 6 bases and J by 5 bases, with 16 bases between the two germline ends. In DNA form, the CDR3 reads TGCAGTGCCCAGAGCAGGGGTTTGGAGACCCAGTACTTC. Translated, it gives CSAQSRGLETQYF.

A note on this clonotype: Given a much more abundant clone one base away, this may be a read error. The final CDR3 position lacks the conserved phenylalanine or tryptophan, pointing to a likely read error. The CDR3 sequence: CASSKWREKLFI. CDR3 DNA sequence: TGTGCCAGCAGCAAATGGAGAGAGAAACTGTTTATT. The chain is built from TRBV7-6 and TRBJ1-4; D gene unclear. Per germline, CDR1 SGHVS and CDR2 FNYEAQ. The germline V and J ends were trimmed by 5 bases and 11 bases, with 12 bases remaining between them. The CDR3 has 12 amino acids.

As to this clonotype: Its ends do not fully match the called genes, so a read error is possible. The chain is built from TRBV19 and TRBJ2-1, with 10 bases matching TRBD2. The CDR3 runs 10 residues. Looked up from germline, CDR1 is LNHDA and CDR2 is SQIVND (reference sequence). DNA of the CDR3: TGTACCAGCGGGGGGGATGAGCAGTTCTTC. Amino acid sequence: CTSGGDEQFF. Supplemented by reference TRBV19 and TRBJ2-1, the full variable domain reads DGGITQSPKYLFRKEGQNVTLSCEQNLNHDAMYWYRQDPGQGLRLIYYSQIVNDFQKGDIAEGYSVSREKKESFPLTVTSAQKNPTAFYLCTSGGDEQFFGPGTRLTVL.

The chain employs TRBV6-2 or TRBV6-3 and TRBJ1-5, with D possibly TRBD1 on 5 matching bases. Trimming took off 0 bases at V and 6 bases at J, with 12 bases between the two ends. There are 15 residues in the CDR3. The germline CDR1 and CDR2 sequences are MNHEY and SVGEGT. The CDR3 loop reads CASSYSGRVGQPQHF. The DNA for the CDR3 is TGTGCCAGCAGTTACTCCGGCAGGGTTGGTCAGCCCCAGCATTTT.

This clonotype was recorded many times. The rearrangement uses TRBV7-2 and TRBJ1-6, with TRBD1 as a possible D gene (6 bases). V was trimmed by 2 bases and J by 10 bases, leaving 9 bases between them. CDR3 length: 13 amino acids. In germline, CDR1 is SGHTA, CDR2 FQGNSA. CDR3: CASSLQGNSPLHF. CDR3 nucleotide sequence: TGTGCCAGCAGCTTACAGGGGAACTCACCCCTCCACTTT.

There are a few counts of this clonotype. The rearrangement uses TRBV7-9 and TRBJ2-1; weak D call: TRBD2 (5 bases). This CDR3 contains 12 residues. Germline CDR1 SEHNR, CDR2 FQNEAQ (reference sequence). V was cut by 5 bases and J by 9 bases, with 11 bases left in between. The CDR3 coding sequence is TGTGCCAGCAGCACGACCGGAGGTGAGCAGTTCTTC. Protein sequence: CASSTTGGEQFF.

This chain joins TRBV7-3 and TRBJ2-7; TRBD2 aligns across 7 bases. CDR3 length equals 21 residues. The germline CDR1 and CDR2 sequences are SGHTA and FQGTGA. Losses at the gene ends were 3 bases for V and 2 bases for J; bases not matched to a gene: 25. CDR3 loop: CASSFEISGPEGPGGTYEQYF. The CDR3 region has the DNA TGTGCCAGCAGCTTTGAGATTTCGGGGCCCGAGGGTCCGGGAGGCACCTACGAGCAGTACTTC.

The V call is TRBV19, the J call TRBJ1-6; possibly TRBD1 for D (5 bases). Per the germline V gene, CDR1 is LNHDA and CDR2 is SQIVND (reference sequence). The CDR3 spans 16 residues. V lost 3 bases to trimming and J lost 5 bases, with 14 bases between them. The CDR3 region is CASSMMVTENNSPLHF. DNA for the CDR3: TGTGCCAGTAGTATGATGGTGACAGAAAATAATTCACCCCTCCACTTT.

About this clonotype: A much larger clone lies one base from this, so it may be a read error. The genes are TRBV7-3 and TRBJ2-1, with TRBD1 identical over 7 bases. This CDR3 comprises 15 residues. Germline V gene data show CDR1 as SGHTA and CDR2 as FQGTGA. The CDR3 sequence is CASSRAPGTDNGQFF. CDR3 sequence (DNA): TGTGCCAGCAGCCGCGCCCCAGGGACAGACAATGGGCAGTTCTTC.

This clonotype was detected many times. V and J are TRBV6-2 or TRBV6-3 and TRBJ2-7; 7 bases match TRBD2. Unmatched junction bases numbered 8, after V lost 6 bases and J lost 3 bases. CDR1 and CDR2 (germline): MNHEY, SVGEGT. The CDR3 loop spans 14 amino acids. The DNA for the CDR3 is TGTGCCAGCAGAAAACGGGGGGAGGTCTACGAGCAGTACTTC. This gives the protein CASRKRGEVYEQYF.

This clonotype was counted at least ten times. The CDR3: CASSLGALGATQYF. In DNA form, the CDR3 reads TGTGCCAGCAGTTTGGGGGCCCTGGGGGCGACGCAGTATTTT. This chain uses TRBV28 with TRBJ2-3; D perhaps matches TRBD1 (6 bases). Trimming shortened V by 3 bases and J by 9 bases, and 16 bases separated the two germline ends. Germline loops: CDR1 MDHEN, CDR2 SYDVKM. The CDR3 contains 14 residues.

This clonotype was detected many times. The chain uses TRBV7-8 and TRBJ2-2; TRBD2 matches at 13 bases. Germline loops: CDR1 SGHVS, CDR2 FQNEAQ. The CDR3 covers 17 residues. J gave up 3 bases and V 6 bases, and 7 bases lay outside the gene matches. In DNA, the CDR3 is TGTGCCAGCAGTAGGACTAGCGGGAGACCTGACACCGGGGAGCTGTTTTTT. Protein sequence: CASSRTSGRPDTGELFF.

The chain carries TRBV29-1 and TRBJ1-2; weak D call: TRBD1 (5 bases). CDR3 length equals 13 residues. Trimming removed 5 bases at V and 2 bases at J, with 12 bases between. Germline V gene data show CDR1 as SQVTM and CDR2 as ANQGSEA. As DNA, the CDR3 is TGCAGCGTTCCTACTCGGGACAACTATGGCTACACCTTC. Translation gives CSVPTRDNYGYTF.

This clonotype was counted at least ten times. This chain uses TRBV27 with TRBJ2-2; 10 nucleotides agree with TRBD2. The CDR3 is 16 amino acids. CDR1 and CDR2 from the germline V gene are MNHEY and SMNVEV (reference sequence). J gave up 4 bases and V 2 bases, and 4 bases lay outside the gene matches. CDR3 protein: CASSLRSGGATGELFF. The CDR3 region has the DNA TGTGCCAGCAGTTTACGGAGCGGGGGGGCCACCGGGGAGCTGTTTTTT.

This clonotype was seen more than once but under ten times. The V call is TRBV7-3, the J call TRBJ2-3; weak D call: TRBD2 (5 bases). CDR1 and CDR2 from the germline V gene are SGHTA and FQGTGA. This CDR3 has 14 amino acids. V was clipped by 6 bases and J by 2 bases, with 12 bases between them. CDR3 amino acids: CASRTDSPTDTQYF. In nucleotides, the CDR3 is TGTGCCAGCAGGACGGACTCCCCCACAGATACGCAGTATTTT.

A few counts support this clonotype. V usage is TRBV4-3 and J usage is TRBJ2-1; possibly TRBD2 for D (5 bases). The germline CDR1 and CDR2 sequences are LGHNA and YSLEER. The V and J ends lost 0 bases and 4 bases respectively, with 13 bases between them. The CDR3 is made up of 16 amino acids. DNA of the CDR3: TGCGCCAGCAGCCAAGAACGGGCGGGTGCTTACAATGAGCAGTTCTTC. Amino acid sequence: CASSQERAGAYNEQFF.

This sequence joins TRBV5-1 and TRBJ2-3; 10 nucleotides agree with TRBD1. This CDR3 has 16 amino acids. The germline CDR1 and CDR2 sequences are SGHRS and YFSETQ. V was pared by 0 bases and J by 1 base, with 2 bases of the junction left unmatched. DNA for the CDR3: TGCGCCAGCAGCTTGGGGGACAGGGGTCGCACAGATACGCAGTATTTT. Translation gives CASSLGDRGRTDTQYF.

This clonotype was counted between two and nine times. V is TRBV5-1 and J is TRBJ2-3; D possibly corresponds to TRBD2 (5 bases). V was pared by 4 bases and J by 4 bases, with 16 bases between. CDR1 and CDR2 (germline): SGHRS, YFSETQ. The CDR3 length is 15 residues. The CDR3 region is CASSTGRRGSDTQYF. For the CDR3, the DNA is TGCGCCAGCAGCACTGGAAGACGGGGTTCAGATACGCAGTATTTT.

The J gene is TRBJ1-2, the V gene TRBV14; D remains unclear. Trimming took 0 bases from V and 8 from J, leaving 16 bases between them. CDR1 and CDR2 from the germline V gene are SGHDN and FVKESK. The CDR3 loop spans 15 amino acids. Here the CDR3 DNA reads TGTGCCAGCAGCCAAGATCGAAGTAGGAGGGCGGGCTACACCTTC. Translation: CASSQDRSRRAGYTF.

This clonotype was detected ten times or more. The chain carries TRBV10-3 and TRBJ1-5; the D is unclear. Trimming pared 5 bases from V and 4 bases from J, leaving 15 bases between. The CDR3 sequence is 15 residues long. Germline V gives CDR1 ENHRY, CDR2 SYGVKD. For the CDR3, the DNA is TGTGCCATCAGTTCGGGCGAAAGTTGGAATCAGCCCCAGCATTTT. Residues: CAISSGESWNQPQHF.

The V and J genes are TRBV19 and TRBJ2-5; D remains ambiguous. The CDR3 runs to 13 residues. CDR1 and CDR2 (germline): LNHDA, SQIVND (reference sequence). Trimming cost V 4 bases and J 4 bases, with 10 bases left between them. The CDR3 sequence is CASSTHLGETQYF. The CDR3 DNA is TGTGCCAGTAGTACCCATTTGGGAGAGACCCAGTACTTC.

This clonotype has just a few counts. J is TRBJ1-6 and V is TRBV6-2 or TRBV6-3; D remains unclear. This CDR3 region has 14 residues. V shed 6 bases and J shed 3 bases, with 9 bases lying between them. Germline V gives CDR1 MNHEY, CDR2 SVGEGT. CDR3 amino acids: CASSVADYNSPLHF. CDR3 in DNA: TGTGCCAGCAGCGTCGCAGACTATAATTCACCCCTCCACTTT.

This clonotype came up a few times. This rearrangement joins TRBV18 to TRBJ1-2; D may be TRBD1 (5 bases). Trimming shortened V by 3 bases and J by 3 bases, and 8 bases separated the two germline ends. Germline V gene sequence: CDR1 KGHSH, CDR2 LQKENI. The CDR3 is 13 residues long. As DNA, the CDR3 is TGTGCCAGCTCACCGGGGACGGACTATGGCTACACCTTC. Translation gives CASSPGTDYGYTF.

As DNA, the CDR3 is TGCAGTGCTGGAGGACAGGGTAGTATGGAGGGCTACACCTTC. It is translated as CSAGGQGSMEGYTF. The V gene is TRBV20-1, the J gene TRBJ1-2; 8 nucleotides match TRBD1. The V segment lost 5 bases and the J segment 8 bases; nucleotides outside the gene matches: 13. The germline gives CDR1 DFQATT, CDR2 SNEGSKA (reference sequence). This CDR3 has 14 amino acids.

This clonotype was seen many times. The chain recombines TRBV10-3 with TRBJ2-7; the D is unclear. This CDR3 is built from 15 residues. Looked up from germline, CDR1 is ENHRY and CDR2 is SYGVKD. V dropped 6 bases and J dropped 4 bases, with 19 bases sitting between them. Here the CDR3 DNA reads TGTGCCATCAGGACTTTTAGGGCCTCGGAGTACGAGCAGTACTTC. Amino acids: CAIRTFRASEYEQYF.

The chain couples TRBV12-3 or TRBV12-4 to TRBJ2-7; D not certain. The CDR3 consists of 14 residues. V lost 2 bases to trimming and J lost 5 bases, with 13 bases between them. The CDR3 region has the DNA TGTGCCAGCAGTTTATATCGGCGTTCCCACGAGCAGTACTTC. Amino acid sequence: CASSLYRRSHEQYF.